A selection of T cell receptor beta chains follows, all from one sample in a study of blood T cell repertoires in COVID-19. The method was immunoSEQ multiplex PCR; TCRdb's version includes in-frame clones alone and lacks a portion of them. This repertoire shows roughly 80,000 clones, about 89% found once; its top ten account for around 2%. The sequenced material came from peripheral blood. The source is a woman aged 55-75 years with acute or convalescent COVID-19. CDR3s include the opening cysteine and the closing phenylalanine or tryptophan. A D gene is named only where the DNA matches it firmly. The size of a clone is reported for some rows only, either as once, few or many, or as a class for expanded clones.

CDR3 DNA	CDR3 protein	J gene	D gene	clone size	V gene
TGTGCCAGCAGGCGACAGGGATTCGCCACTGAAGCTTTCTTT	CASRRQGFATEAFF	TRBJ1-1	TRBD1	NA	TRBV6-4
TGTGCCTGGAGCTTCCAGGGGGCTAGCAATCAGCCCCAGCATTTT	CAWSFQGASNQPQHF	TRBJ1-5	TRBD1	NA	TRBV30
TGTGCCAGCAGCCCGGACGGACTCAATTCACCCCTCCACTTT	CASSPDGLNSPLHF	TRBJ1-6	NA	NA	TRBV5-5
TGTGCCAGCGGGGAGTTCGCCTATGGCTACACCTTC	CASGEFAYGYTF	TRBJ1-2	NA	NA	TRBV27
TGTGCCAGCAAAGGGGTAGCGGGAGGTGAGACCCAGTACTTC	CASKGVAGGETQYF	TRBJ2-5	TRBD2	NA	TRBV27
TGTGCCAGTAGCCCCTCCGGCAGGACAGGGAGGATTACCCTTTACTATGGCTACACCTTC	CASSPSGRTGRITLYYGYTF	TRBJ1-2	TRBD1	NA	TRBV19
TGCAGCGCAGAGACTAGCGGGGGGACCCAGTACTTC	CSAETSGGTQYF	TRBJ2-5	TRBD2	NA	TRBV29-1
TGTGCCAGCAGCTTAGCTAGCGGGAGGCCCACAGATACGCAGTATTTT	CASSLASGRPTDTQYF	TRBJ2-3	TRBD2	NA	TRBV7-2
TGTGCCAGCAGCTTAGGGGCGGGGAAGGGTCAGCCCCAGCATTTT	CASSLGAGKGQPQHF	TRBJ1-5	NA	few	TRBV7-2
TGTGCCAGCACCTTGGACGGCGGGACTAGCGGGGGGGCTTACGAGCAGTACTTC	CASTLDGGTSGGAYEQYF	TRBJ2-7	TRBD2	NA	TRBV28
TGCAGCGTGCCGGGACAGGGAGCCTACGAGCAGTACTTC	CSVPGQGAYEQYF	TRBJ2-7	TRBD1	NA	TRBV29-1
TGTGCCATTACAGGGGGCTATGGCTACACCTTC	CAITGGYGYTF	TRBJ1-2	TRBD1	NA	TRBV10-3
TGTGCCAGCAGCCCGGGTCCCTACGAGCAGTACTTC	CASSPGPYEQYF	TRBJ2-7	NA	NA	TRBV7-2
TGTGCCAGCAGCTTTTATCCCCACGAGCAGTACTTC	CASSFYPHEQYF	TRBJ2-7	NA	NA	TRBV7-9
TGTGCCAGCAGTTCTCCGGGACAGGTCAATGAAAAACTGTTTTTT	CASSSPGQVNEKLFF	TRBJ1-4	TRBD1	once	TRBV28
TGTGCCATCAGTGTCATGACTCTGGGGAGGGCGGGCACAGATACGCAGTATTTT	CAISVMTLGRAGTDTQYF	TRBJ2-3	TRBD2	once	TRBV10-3
TGCGCCAGCAGCCATGACGCAGGGGGAAACACCATATATTTT	CASSHDAGGNTIYF	TRBJ1-3	NA	NA	TRBV4-3
TGTGCCAGCAGCTTCTTAATAAGCACAGATACGCAGTATTTT	CASSFLISTDTQYF	TRBJ2-3	NA	NA	TRBV7-9
TGTGCCACCAGTGAGGGGCAGCGAAACACTGAAGCTTTCTTT	CATSEGQRNTEAFF	TRBJ1-1	NA	NA	TRBV24-1
TGTGCCAGCAGCAAGGGGAGGGTGGGGACCCAGTACTTC	CASSKGRVGTQYF	TRBJ2-5	TRBD2	NA	TRBV5-6
TGTGCCAGCTCACCCGAGGACACCTCCTACGAGCAGTACTTC	CASSPEDTSYEQYF	TRBJ2-7	NA	once	TRBV18
TGTGCCATCGGCGGTCAGGGGGCGAGCACAGATACGCAGTATTTT	CAIGGQGASTDTQYF	TRBJ2-3	TRBD1	NA	TRBV10-3
TGTGCCAGCAGCCCTCCGGGGGGTCAGGTACAGTTCTTC	CASSPPGGQVQFF	TRBJ2-1	TRBD2	NA	TRBV9
TGCAGCGTTGAATTGGCGGGCGGTCGGGATGAGCAGTTCTTC	CSVELAGGRDEQFF	TRBJ2-1	NA	NA	TRBV29-1
TGTGCCAGCTCACCACTTGAGGCCAGGGGGTCTGGGGCCAACGTCCTGACTTTC	CASSPLEARGSGANVLTF	TRBJ2-6	TRBD1	NA	TRBV18
TGTGCCAGCAGTCCCCGACAGGGATGGGACACTGAAGCTTTCTTT	CASSPRQGWDTEAFF	TRBJ1-1	TRBD1	NA	TRBV6-2/TRBV6-3
TGCGCCAGCAGCTCGGGACAACCGAACACCGGGGAGCTGTTTTTT	CASSSGQPNTGELFF	TRBJ2-2	NA	NA	TRBV5-1
TGTGCCAGCAGCCAAGCTCCCGGGACACTTAATGGCTACACCTTC	CASSQAPGTLNGYTF	TRBJ1-2	NA	NA	TRBV3-1/TRBV3-2
TGTGCCAGCAGCGCAGACAGCCAACCCTACGAGCAGTACTTC	CASSADSQPYEQYF	TRBJ2-7	NA	once	TRBV9
TGTGCCAGCACCGCAGGGGGCAATCAGCCCCAGCATTTT	CASTAGGNQPQHF	TRBJ1-5	NA	NA	TRBV6-5
TGTGCCAGTAGTGATCAGGGGGGAATCTACGAGCAGTACTTC	CASSDQGGIYEQYF	TRBJ2-7	NA	NA	TRBV19
TGCGCCAGCAGCCCGGAGGTCTACGAAGTTTCACCCCTCCACTTT	CASSPEVYEVSPLHF	TRBJ1-6	NA	NA	TRBV5-1
TGTGCCAGCAGTCTGTTGGGACTTGACTATGGCTACACCTTC	CASSLLGLDYGYTF	TRBJ1-2	NA	NA	TRBV7-2
TGCGCCAGCAGCTTGGCAGGGGACGGTAATTCACCCCTCCACTTT	CASSLAGDGNSPLHF	TRBJ1-6	NA	NA	TRBV5-1
TGCGCCAGCAGCCAAGCCCCCGAGGGAAGTCGGAGCTCTGAAGCTTTCTTT	CASSQAPEGSRSSEAFF	TRBJ1-1	NA	NA	TRBV4-3
TGTGCCAGCAGTAACAGTCGAGAGCAGTACTTC	CASSNSREQYF	TRBJ2-7	NA	NA	TRBV6-5
TGCGCCAGCAGCTTAGAATACAGGGGGGCCTCGGAGCAGTACTTC	CASSLEYRGASEQYF	TRBJ2-7	TRBD1	NA	TRBV5-1
TGTGCCAGTAGTATCTCGACAGGGAGCTCCTACGAGCAGTACTTC	CASSISTGSSYEQYF	TRBJ2-7	TRBD1	NA	TRBV19
TGTGCCAGCAGCCCCGAACGGACTAGGGGCTACACCTTC	CASSPERTRGYTF	TRBJ1-2	NA	NA	TRBV7-8
TGTGCCAGCAGCTTAGAGGGTTGGGGACAGGGGGCTAATGGCTACACCTTC	CASSLEGWGQGANGYTF	TRBJ1-2	TRBD1	NA	TRBV7-2
TGTGCCAGCCGACCTGGACTAGCAGGGCAGTACTTC	CASRPGLAGQYF	TRBJ2-7	TRBD2	NA	TRBV2
TGTGCCACCAGTGACCTGGACAGGGGGCAAGAGACCCAGTACTTC	CATSDLDRGQETQYF	TRBJ2-5	TRBD1	NA	TRBV24-1
TGTGCCAGCAGCAATCCCCTCATCGATATGGACTTCTATGGCTACACCTTC	CASSNPLIDMDFYGYTF	TRBJ1-2	NA	NA	TRBV9
TGTGCCTGGAGTGCCCAGGGATACGGCTACACCTTC	CAWSAQGYGYTF	TRBJ1-2	NA	NA	TRBV30
TGTGCCAGCAGCCCACCGGGACAGGGTTATGGCTACACCTTC	CASSPPGQGYGYTF	TRBJ1-2	TRBD1	NA	TRBV3-1/TRBV3-2
TGTGCCAGCAGCTTAAGCCCTGAGAACACTGAAGCTTTCTTT	CASSLSPENTEAFF	TRBJ1-1	NA	few	TRBV11-2
TGCGCCAGCAGCCAAGAGTCCCTCTGGACAGTAGGGAACACTGAAGCTTTCTTT	CASSQESLWTVGNTEAFF	TRBJ1-1	NA	NA	TRBV4-1
TGTGCCAGCAGCTTAAAGGAAGGAACGGAAGGGGATGGCTACACCTTC	CASSLKEGTEGDGYTF	TRBJ1-2	NA	NA	TRBV7-2
TGTGCCAGCAGCCGAGGGACAGATACGCAGTATTTT	CASSRGTDTQYF	TRBJ2-3	NA	NA	TRBV3-1/TRBV3-2
TGTGCCAGCTCACCACCGACGGGACAAGGGTACACTGAAGCTTTCTTT	CASSPPTGQGYTEAFF	TRBJ1-1	NA	NA	TRBV18
TGTGCCAGCAGTCCTACCAGGACAGGGTGGGCTGAAAAACTGTTTTTT	CASSPTRTGWAEKLFF	TRBJ1-4	TRBD1	NA	TRBV28
TGTGCCAGCTCACCACCCGGGCACAGGGGGGCTTTCTTT	CASSPPGHRGAFF	TRBJ1-1	TRBD1	NA	TRBV18
TGCGCCAGCAGCGCCGGGACAAACTCAGATACGCAGTATTTT	CASSAGTNSDTQYF	TRBJ2-3	NA	NA	TRBV5-1